Below, 19 T cell receptor beta chains from the same sample are listed, as sequenced in a study of blood T cell repertoires in COVID-19. Here immunoSEQ multiplex PCR was the method, and the copy in TCRdb shows in-frame clones only, minus some. The repertoire has about 180,000 clones, about 82% of them found once; the top ten carry around 8.6%. The source material was PBMCs or T cells enriched from blood (not recorded which). The receptors stem from a woman aged 25 to 39 who had recovered from COVID-19.

The chain combines TRBV2 with TRBJ2-2, with 13 bases aligning to TRBD2. V dropped 5 bases and J dropped 6; count of bases not matched to a gene: 3. This CDR3 comprises 15 residues. Germline CDR1 SNHLY, CDR2 FYNNEI. In DNA form, the CDR3 reads TGTGCCAGCAGTTCACTAGCGGGAGGGCCCGGGGAGCTGTTTTTT. Translated: CASSSLAGGPGELFF.

The rearrangement joins TRBV9 to TRBJ2-5; D possibly corresponds to TRBD2 (5 bases). The CDR3 length is 16 residues. Germline assignment: CDR1 SGDLS and CDR2 YYNGEE. V lost 0 bases and J lost 3, with 15 bases in between. CDR3 region: CASSVGSSLYEETQYF. The CDR3 DNA reads TGTGCCAGCAGCGTAGGGTCTAGCTTATATGAAGAGACCCAGTACTTC.

With respect to this clone: A read error may account for a junction end that differs from germline. This chain connects TRBV7-9 to TRBJ1-2; 7 bases map to TRBD1. CDR3 size: 11 residues. CDR1 is SEHNR, CDR2 FQNEAQ, per germline (reference sequence). Here the CDR3 DNA reads TGTGCCAGCAGTTTCGACCGGGACAGATCCTTC. Protein product: CASSFDRDRSF.

The chain is built from TRBV5-1 and TRBJ2-5; TRBD1 aligns across 10 bases. The germline CDR1 and CDR2 sequences are SGHRS and YFSETQ. Trimming at V came to 9 bases and at J to 4 bases, leaving 12 bases not matched to a gene. This CDR3 spans 15 amino acids. The CDR3, as DNA: TGCGCCACCAAGACCGGGACAGGGGTGCGAGAGACCCAGTACTTC. Amino acids: CATKTGTGVRETQYF.

The chain couples TRBV5-1 to TRBJ2-2; TRBD2 matches at 10 bases. V shed 4 bases, J shed 3 bases, and the junction held 15 bases outside the gene matches. The germline gives CDR1 SGHRS, CDR2 YFSETQ. The CDR3 totals 19 residues. The CDR3 DNA is TGCGCCAGCAGCCCCCTTGGGACTCGGCTAGCGGGGGACACCGGGGAGCTGTTTTTT. This gives the protein CASSPLGTRLAGDTGELFF.

The J gene is TRBJ2-2, the V gene TRBV19, with unresolved D. The CDR3 is 14 residues long. The germline gives CDR1 LNHDA, CDR2 SQIVND (reference sequence). V lost 3 bases to trimming and J lost 6 bases, with 11 bases between them. CDR3: CASSIPVVAGELFF. In DNA form, the CDR3 reads TGTGCCAGTAGTATTCCCGTCGTAGCCGGGGAGCTGTTTTTT.

The chain uses TRBV11-2 and TRBJ2-7; TRBD1 aligns across 11 bases. The CDR3 spans 14 residues. With 3 bases clipped from V and 4 bases from J, the junction kept 2 bases outside the gene matches. Germline V gene data show CDR1 as SGHAT and CDR2 as FQNNGV. The CDR3: CASSLGQGGYEQYF. The DNA for the CDR3 is TGTGCCAGCAGCTTGGGACAGGGGGGGTACGAGCAGTACTTC.

The rearrangement uses TRBV29-1 and TRBJ2-1, with a possible D match to TRBD1 (6 bases). CDR3 length equals 17 residues. The germline CDR1 and CDR2 sequences are SQVTM and ANQGSEA. The V end lost 0 bases, the J end lost 2 bases, and 17 bases lay between the germline ends. CDR3 nucleotide sequence: TGCAGCGTTGAAGACCAGGGTGGGGGCCGTGCCTACAATGAGCAGTTCTTC. The encoded protein is CSVEDQGGGRAYNEQFF.

Remarks on this clone: One end of the junction fails to match germline, which may point to a read error. The rearrangement uses TRBV7-7 and TRBJ2-5, with TRBD2 identical over 9 bases. The CDR3 spans 16 residues. Germline V gene sequence: CDR1 SSHAT, CDR2 FNYEAQ (reference sequence). The CDR3 is CASSPRGLAGRETQYF. The CDR3 coding sequence is TGTGCTAGCAGCCCGAGGGGGCTAGCGGGACGAGAGACCCAGTACTTC. The full variable domain, in which reference TRBV7-7 and TRBJ2-5 provide the parts outside the CDR3, is GAGVSQSPRYKVTKRGQDVTLRCDPISSHATLYWYQQALGQGPEFLTYFNYEAQPDKSGLPSDRFSAERPEGSISTLTIQRTEQRDSAMYRCASSPRGLAGRETQYFGPGTRLLVL.

This clone was picked up one time. The V gene is TRBV25-1, the J gene TRBJ1-2, with 10 bases aligning to TRBD1. The junction had 5 bases not matched to a gene; V was cut back by 6 bases and J by 4 bases. Germline V gene sequence: CDR1 MGHDK, CDR2 SYGVNS. The CDR3 is 14 residues long. The CDR3 sequence: CASRPDRGSYGYTF. The CDR3, as DNA: TGTGCCAGCAGGCCGGACAGGGGGAGCTATGGCTACACCTTC.

The chain uses TRBV28 and TRBJ2-7, with D possibly TRBD2 on 6 matching bases. The CDR3 loop spans 18 amino acids. CDR1 and CDR2 (germline): MDHEN, SYDVKM. The ends were cut back, 7 bases at V and 3 bases at J, with 28 bases in the middle. CDR3 in DNA: TGTGCCAGCAACGGAGTGTGGGACGACCCCGGAGGGAGCTACGAGCAGTACTTC. This translates into CASNGVWDDPGGSYEQYF. The full variable domain, in which reference TRBV28 and TRBJ2-7 provide the parts outside the CDR3, is DVKVTQSSRYLVKRTGEKVFLECVQDMDHENMFWYRQDPGLGLRLIYFSYDVKMKEKGDIPEGYSVSREKKERFSLILESASTNQTSMYLCASNGVWDDPGGSYEQYFGPGTRLTVT.

The rearrangement uses TRBV4-2 and TRBJ1-1, with 8 bases identical to TRBD1. This CDR3 spans 18 amino acids. V trimming: 1 base; J trimming: 3 bases; junction bases outside the gene matches: 13. The germline V gene has CDR1 LGHNA and CDR2 YNFKEQ. The CDR3 nucleotides are TGTGCCAGCAGCCAAGGGACAGGGACCCAAGCCGTGGACACTGAAGCTTTCTTT. Translated: CASSQGTGTQAVDTEAFF.

This rearrangement joins TRBV9 to TRBJ2-3; TRBD2 matches at 7 bases. This CDR3 is built from 15 residues. Losses at the gene ends were 5 bases for V and 2 bases for J; bases not matched to a gene: 8. Germline CDR1 SGDLS, CDR2 YYNGEE. The DNA for the CDR3 is TGTGCCAGCAGTGCTATGGCGGGAGACACAGATACGCAGTATTTT. Protein: CASSAMAGDTDTQYF.

The V and J genes are TRBV29-1 and TRBJ2-3; possibly TRBD2 for D (5 bases). Trimming left V 6 bases short and J 3 bases short, with 16 bases between. This CDR3 has 14 amino acids. Germline values: CDR1 SQVTM, CDR2 ANQGSEA. The CDR3 protein is CSVLPASRTDTQYF. CDR3 nucleotides: TGCAGCGTCCTACCGGCTAGCAGAACAGATACGCAGTATTTT.

This clone showed up just once. The V call is TRBV2, the J call TRBJ1-3; D may be TRBD1 (6 bases). The CDR3 has 17 amino acids. CDR1 and CDR2 from the germline V gene are SNHLY and FYNNEI. V lost 7 bases, J lost 0 bases, and 19 bases lay in between. The CDR3 reads CASNQNRAKSSGNTIYF. CDR3 nucleotides: TGTGCCAGCAACCAGAACAGGGCAAAGAGCTCTGGAAACACCATATATTTT. Filled out from reference TRBV2 and TRBJ1-3, the complete variable domain reads EPEVTQTPSHQVTQMGQEVILRCVPISNHLYFYWYRQILGQKVEFLVSFYNNEISEKSEIFDDQFSVERPDGSNFTLKIRSTKLEDSAMYFCASNQNRAKSSGNTIYFGEGSWLTVV.

This chain links TRBV18 with TRBJ2-5, with 7 bases that match TRBD1. This CDR3 has 18 residues. The germline CDR1 and CDR2 sequences are KGHSH and LQKENI. Trimming at V came to 2 bases and at J to 2 bases, leaving 14 bases not matched to a gene. CDR3 nucleotides: TGTGCCAGCTCACCAAGTCAGGGGGTGAGGGCCACACAAGAGACCCAGTACTTC. Its protein product is CASSPSQGVRATQETQYF. The entire variable domain, with the rest obtained from reference TRBV18 and TRBJ2-5, is as follows: NAGVMQNPRHLVRRRGQEARLRCSPMKGHSHVYWYRQLPEEGLKFMVYLQKENIIDESGMPKERFSAEFPKEGPSILRIQQVVRGDSAAYFCASSPSQGVRATQETQYFGPGTRLLVL.

DNA of the CDR3: TGTGCCAGCAGCAAGGACAGAAACAATGAGCAGTTCTTC. As protein: CASSKDRNNEQFF. This sequence joins TRBV7-7 and TRBJ2-1; tentative D call: TRBD1 (6 bases). CDR1 is SSHAT, CDR2 FNYEAQ, per germline (reference sequence). This CDR3 contains 13 residues. V was clipped by 5 bases and J by 5 bases, with 10 bases between them.

The gene calls are TRBV3-1 (or the pseudogene TRBV3-2) and TRBJ2-3, with 8 positions matching TRBD1. J gave up 3 bases and V 4 bases, and 6 bases lay outside the gene matches. The CDR3 is 15 residues long. Germline V gene data show CDR1 as LGHDT and CDR2 as YNNKEL (reference sequence). The CDR3 DNA sequence: TGTGCCAGCAGCCCGCAGACAGGGGTGACAGATACGCAGTATTTT. Translation: CASSPQTGVTDTQYF.

The chain employs TRBV19 and TRBJ1-5; D is possibly TRBD1 (6 bases). V dropped 6 bases and J dropped 1 base, with 16 bases sitting between them. Germline V lookup: CDR1 LNHDA, CDR2 SQIVND (reference sequence). This CDR3 contains 16 residues. The CDR3 sequence is CASRPSERGSNQPQHF. As DNA, the CDR3 is TGTGCCAGTAGACCATCGGAGAGGGGGAGCAATCAGCCCCAGCATTTT. Complete variable domain (other parts from reference TRBV19 and TRBJ1-5): DGGITQSPKYLFRKEGQNVTLSCEQNLNHDAMYWYRQDPGQGLRLIYYSQIVNDFQKGDIAEGYSVSREKKESFPLTVTSAQKNPTAFYLCASRPSERGSNQPQHFGDGTRLSIL.